This TCR beta chain is from a study of cytomegalovirus exposure and HLA in healthy donors. The study ran its PCR with 60 Vbeta and 13 Jbeta primers. The repertoire was sequenced with immunoSEQ multiplex PCR; TCRdb's copy has only in-frame clones and lacks some. The sample records 120,000 to 150,000 clones, 79% being singletons. V shed 4 bases, J shed 9 bases, and the junction held 2 bases outside the gene matches. Germline-derived CDR1 and CDR2 are MGHRA and YSYEKL. The CDR3 length is 14 residues. This rearrangement joins TRBV4-1 to TRBJ1-6, with TRBD1 matching over 11 bases. Sequenced sample: PBMCs. The sequence derives from a woman aged 40 to 55 in good health and CMV-seropositive. In DNA form, the CDR3 reads TGCGCCAGCAGCCCGGGACAGGGGGGTTCACCCCTCCACTTT. It is translated as CASSPGQGGSPLHF.